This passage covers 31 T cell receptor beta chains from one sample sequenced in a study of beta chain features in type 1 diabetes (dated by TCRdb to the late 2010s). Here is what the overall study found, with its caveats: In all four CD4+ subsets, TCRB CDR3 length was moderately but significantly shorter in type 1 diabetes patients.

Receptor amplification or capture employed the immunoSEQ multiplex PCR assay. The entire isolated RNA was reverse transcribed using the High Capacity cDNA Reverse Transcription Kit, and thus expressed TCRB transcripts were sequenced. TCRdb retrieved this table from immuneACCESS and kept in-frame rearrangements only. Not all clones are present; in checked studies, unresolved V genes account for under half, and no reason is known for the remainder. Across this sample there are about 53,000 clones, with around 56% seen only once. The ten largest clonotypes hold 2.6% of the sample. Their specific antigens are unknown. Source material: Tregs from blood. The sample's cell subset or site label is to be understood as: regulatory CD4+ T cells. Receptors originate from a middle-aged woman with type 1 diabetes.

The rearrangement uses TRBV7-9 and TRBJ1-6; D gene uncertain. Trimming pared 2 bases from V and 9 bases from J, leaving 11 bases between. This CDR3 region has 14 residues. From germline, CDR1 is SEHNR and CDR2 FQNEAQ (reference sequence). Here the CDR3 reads CASSLNSPGSPLHF. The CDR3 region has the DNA TGTGCCAGCAGCTTAAACAGCCCAGGTTCACCCCTCCACTTT.

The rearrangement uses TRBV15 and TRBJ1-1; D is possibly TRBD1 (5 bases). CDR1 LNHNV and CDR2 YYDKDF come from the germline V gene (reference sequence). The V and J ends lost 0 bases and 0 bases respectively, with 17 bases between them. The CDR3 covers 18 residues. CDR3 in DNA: TGTGCCACCAGCAGAGATCGGGCGCAGGGTACCGTGAACACTGAAGCTTTCTTT. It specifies CATSRDRAQGTVNTEAFF. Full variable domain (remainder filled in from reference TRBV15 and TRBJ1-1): DAMVIQNPRYQVTQFGKPVTLSCSQTLNHNVMYWYQQKSSQAPKLLFHYYDKDFNNEADTPDNFQSRRPNTSFCFLDIRSPGLGDTAMYLCATSRDRAQGTVNTEAFFGQGTRLTVV.

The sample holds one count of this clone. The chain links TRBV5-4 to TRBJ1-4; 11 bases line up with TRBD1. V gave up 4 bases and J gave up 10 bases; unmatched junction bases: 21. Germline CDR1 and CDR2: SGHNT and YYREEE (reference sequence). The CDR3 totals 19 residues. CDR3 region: CASSAGPRTGGAGFGKLFF. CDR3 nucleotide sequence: TGTGCCAGCAGCGCCGGTCCCAGGACAGGGGGCGCAGGTTTTGGAAAACTGTTTTTT.

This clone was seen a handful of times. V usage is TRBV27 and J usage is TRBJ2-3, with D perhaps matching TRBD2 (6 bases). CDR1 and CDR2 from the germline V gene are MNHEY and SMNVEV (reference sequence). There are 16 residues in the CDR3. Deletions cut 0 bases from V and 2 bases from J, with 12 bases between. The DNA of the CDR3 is TGTGCCAGCAGTTTATCGGCCGGGAGCTACACAGATACGCAGTATTTT. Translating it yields CASSLSAGSYTDTQYF.

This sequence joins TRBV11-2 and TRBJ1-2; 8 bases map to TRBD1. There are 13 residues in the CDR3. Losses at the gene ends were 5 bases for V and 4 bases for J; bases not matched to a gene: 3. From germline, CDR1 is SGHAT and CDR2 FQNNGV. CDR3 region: CASSPGTGYGYTF. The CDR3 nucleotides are TGTGCCAGCAGCCCCGGGACAGGCTATGGCTACACCTTC.

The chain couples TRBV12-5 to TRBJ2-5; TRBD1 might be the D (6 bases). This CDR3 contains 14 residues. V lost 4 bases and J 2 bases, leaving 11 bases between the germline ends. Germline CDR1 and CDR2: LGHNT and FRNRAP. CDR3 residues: CASGSGQDQETQYF. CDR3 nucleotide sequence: TGTGCTAGTGGTTCGGGACAAGATCAAGAGACCCAGTACTTC.

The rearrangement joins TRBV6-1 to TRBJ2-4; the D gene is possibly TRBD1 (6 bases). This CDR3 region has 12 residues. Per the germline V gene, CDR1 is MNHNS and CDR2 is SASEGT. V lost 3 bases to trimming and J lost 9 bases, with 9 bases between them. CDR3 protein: CASSEQGIIQYF. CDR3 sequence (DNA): TGTGCCAGCAGTGAGCAGGGGATCATTCAGTACTTC.

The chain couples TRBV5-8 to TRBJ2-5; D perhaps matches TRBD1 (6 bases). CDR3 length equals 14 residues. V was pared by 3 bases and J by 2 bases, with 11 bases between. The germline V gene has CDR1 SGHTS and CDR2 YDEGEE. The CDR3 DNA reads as TGTGCCAGCAGCTGGGACACAGAACAAGAGACCCAGTACTTC. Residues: CASSWDTEQETQYF.

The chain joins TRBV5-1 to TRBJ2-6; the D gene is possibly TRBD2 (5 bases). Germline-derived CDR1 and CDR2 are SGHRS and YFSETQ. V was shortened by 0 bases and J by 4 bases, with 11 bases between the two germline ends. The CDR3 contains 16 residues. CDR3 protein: CASSLGRWAGANVLTF. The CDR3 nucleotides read TGCGCCAGCAGCTTGGGGAGGTGGGCCGGGGCCAACGTCCTGACTTTC.

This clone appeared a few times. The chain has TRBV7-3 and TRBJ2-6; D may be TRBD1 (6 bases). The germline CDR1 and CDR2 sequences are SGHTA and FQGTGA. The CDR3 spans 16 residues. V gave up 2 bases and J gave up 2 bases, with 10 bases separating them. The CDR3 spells CASSLSAGAGANVLTF. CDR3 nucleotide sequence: TGTGCCAGCAGCTTATCCGCAGGGGCTGGGGCCAACGTCCTGACTTTC.

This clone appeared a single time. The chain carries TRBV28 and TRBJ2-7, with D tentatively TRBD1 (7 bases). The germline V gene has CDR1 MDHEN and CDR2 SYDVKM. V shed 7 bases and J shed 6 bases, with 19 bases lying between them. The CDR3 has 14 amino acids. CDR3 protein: CASTTPRGVGEQYF. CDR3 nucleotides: TGTGCCAGCACCACCCCCAGGGGGGTTGGCGAGCAGTACTTC.

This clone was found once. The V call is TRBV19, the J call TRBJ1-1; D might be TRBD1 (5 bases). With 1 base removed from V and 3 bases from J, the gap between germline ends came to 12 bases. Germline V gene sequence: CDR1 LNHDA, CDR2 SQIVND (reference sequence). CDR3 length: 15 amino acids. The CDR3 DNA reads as TGTGCCAGTAGTATAGTCGGGGGAATCGACACTGAAGCTTTCTTT. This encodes CASSIVGGIDTEAFF.

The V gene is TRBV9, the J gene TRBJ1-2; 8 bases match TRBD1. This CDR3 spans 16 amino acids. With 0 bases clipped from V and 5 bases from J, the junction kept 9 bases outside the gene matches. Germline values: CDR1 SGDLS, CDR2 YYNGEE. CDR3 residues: CASSVGQGAMRYGYTF. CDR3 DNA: TGTGCCAGCAGCGTAGGGCAGGGGGCGATGCGTTATGGCTACACCTTC.

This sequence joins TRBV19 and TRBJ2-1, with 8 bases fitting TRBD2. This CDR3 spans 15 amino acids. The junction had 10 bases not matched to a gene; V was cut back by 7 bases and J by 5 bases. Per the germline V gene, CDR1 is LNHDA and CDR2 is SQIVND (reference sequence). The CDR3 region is CASMDYGGANNEQFF. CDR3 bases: TGTGCCAGTATGGACTACGGGGGGGCCAACAATGAGCAGTTCTTC.

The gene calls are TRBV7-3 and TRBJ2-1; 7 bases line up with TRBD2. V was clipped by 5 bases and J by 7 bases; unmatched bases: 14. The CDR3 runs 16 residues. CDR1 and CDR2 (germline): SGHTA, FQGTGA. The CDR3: CASSRLGGGPVNEQFF. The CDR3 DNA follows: TGTGCCAGCAGCCGACTTGGGGGAGGGCCAGTGAATGAGCAGTTCTTC.

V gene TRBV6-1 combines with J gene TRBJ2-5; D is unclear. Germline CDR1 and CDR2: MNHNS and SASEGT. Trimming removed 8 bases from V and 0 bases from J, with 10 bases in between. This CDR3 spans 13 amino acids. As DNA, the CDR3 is TGTGCCAGCCTGGCCCCGTACCAAGAGACCCAGTACTTC. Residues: CASLAPYQETQYF.

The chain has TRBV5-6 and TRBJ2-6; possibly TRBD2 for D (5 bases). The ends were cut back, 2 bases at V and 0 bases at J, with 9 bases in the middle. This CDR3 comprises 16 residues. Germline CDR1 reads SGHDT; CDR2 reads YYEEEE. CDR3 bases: TGTGCCAGCAGCTTTAGAGGGCTCTCTGGGGCCAACGTCCTGACTTTC. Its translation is CASSFRGLSGANVLTF.

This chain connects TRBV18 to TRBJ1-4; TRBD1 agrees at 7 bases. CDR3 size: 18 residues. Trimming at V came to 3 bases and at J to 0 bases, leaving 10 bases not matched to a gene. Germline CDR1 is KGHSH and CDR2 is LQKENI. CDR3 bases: TGTGCCAGCTCACCTCAGGCTGGGACAGTTGCAACTAATGAAAAACTGTTTTTT. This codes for CASSPQAGTVATNEKLFF.

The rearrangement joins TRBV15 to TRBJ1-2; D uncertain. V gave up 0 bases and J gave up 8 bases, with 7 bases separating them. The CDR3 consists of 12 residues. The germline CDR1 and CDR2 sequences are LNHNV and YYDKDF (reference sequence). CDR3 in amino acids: CATSRETHGYTF. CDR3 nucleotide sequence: TGTGCCACCAGCAGAGAAACACACGGCTACACCTTC.

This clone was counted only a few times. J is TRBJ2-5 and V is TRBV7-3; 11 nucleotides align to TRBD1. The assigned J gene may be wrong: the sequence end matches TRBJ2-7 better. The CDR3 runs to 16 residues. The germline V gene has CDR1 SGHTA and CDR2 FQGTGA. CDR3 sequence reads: CASSLGAGQGVYEQYF. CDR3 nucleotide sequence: TGTGCCAGCAGCCTTGGGGCGGGACAGGGGGTCTACGAGCAGTACTTC.

CDR3 amino acids: CSAGGYEQYF. The DNA of the CDR3 is TGCAGTGCAGGGGGCTACGAGCAGTACTTC. The chain has TRBV20-1 and TRBJ2-7; TRBD1 might be the D (6 bases). The germline CDR1 and CDR2 sequences are DFQATT and SNEGSKA (reference sequence). Trimming removed 6 bases at V and 3 bases at J, with 6 bases between. This CDR3 contains 10 residues.

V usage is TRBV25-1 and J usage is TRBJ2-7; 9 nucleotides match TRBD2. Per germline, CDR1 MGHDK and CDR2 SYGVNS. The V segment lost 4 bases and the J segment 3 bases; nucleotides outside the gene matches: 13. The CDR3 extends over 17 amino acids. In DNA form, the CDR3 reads TGTGCCAGCAGTGTCCTGATTGGGACTAGCAGGGTCTACGAGCAGTACTTC. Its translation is CASSVLIGTSRVYEQYF.

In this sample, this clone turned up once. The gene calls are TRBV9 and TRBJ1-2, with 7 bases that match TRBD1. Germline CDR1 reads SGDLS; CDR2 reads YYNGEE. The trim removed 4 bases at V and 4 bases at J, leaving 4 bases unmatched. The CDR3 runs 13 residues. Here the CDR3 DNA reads TGTGCCAGCAGCACCGGGACAGCCTATGGCTACACCTTC. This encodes CASSTGTAYGYTF.

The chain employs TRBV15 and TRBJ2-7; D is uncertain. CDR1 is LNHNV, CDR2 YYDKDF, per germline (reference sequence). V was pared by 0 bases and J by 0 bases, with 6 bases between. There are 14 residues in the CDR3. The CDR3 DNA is TGTGCCACCAGCAGAGAACAGCTCTCCTACGAGCAGTACTTC. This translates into CATSREQLSYEQYF.

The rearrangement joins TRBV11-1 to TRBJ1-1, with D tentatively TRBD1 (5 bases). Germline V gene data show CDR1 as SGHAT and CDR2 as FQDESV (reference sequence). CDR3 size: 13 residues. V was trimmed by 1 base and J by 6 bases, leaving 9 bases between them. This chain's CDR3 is CASSLVGAPEAFF. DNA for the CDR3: TGTGCCAGCAGCTTAGTAGGGGCCCCTGAAGCTTTCTTT.

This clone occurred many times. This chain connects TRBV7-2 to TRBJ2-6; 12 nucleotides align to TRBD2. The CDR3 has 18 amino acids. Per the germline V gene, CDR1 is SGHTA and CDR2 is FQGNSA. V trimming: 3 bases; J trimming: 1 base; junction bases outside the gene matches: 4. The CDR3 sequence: CASSFRLAGVSGANVLTF. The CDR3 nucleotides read TGTGCCAGCAGCTTTAGACTAGCGGGAGTATCTGGGGCCAACGTCCTGACTTTC.

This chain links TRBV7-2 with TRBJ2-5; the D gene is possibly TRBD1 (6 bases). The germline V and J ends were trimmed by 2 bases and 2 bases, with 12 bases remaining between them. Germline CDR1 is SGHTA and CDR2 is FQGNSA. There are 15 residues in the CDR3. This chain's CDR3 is CASSLQTGYQETQYF. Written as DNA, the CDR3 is TGTGCCAGCAGCTTACAGACAGGATATCAAGAGACCCAGTACTTC. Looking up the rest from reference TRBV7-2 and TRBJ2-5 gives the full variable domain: GAGVSQSPSNKVTEKGKDVELRCDPISGHTALYWYRQSLGQGLEFLIYFQGNSAPDKSGLPSDRFSAERTGGSVSTLTIQRTQQEDSAVYLCASSLQTGYQETQYFGPGTRLLVL.

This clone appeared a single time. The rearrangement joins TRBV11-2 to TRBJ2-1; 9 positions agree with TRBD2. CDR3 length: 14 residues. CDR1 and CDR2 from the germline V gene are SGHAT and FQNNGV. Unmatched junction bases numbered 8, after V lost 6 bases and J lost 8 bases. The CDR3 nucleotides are TGTGCCAGCAGGAACTTAGCGGGAGAAGATGAGCAGTTCTTC. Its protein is CASRNLAGEDEQFF. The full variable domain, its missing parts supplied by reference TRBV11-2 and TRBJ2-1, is EAGVAQSPRYKIIEKRQSVAFWCNPISGHATLYWYQQILGQGPKLLIQFQNNGVVDDSQLPKDRFSAERLKGVDSTLKIQPAKLEDSAVYLCASRNLAGEDEQFFGPGTRLTVL.

The CDR3 DNA sequence: TGTGCCAGCAGGGAAGAGACAGGACGCTACACTGAAGCTTTCTTT. Translated: CASREETGRYTEAFF. The rearrangement joins TRBV28 to TRBJ1-1; D perhaps matches TRBD1 (6 bases). CDR3 length equals 15 residues. Trimming took 6 bases from V and 3 from J, leaving 17 bases between them. Per germline, CDR1 MDHEN and CDR2 SYDVKM.

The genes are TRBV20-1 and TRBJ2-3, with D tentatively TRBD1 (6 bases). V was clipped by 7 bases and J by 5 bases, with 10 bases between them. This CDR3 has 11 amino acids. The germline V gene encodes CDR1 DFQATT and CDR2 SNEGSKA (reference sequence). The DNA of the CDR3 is TGCAGTGGGACGACAGGAGATACGCAGTATTTT. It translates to CSGTTGDTQYF.

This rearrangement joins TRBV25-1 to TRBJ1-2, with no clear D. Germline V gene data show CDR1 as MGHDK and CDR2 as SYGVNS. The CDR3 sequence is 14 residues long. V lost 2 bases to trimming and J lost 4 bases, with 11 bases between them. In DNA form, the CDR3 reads TGTGCCAGCAGTGAAACAGCTTCGTTCTATGGCTACACCTTC. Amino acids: CASSETASFYGYTF.